Each of the 32 T cell receptor beta chains below was sequenced from the same sample in a study of T-cell reconstitution after alpha-beta-depleted transplantation in children. Preparation of the TCRbeta library was carried out with unique molecular identifiers. TCRdb passed the PCR reads through MiXCR, listing each CDR3 protein once. The sample lists fewer than 550,000 distinct CDR3 sequences, roughly 11% occurring once. The material sequenced was PBMCs, mostly from graft donor cells, taken 180 days after TCRalphabeta/CD19-depleted stem cell transplant. These receptors came from a female patient aged 2 to 10 who had a stem cell transplant for aplastic anemia, so the T cells may come from the graft donor.

This chain links TRBV4-2 with TRBJ1-6; no reliable D call. V was cut by 1 base and J by 9 bases, with 25 bases left in between. The germline V gene has CDR1 LGHNA and CDR2 YNFKEQ. CDR3 length: 19 amino acids. CDR3 bases: TGTGCCAGCAGCCAAGTTCCCAAACATTTCCGACTAGGAGGTTCACCCCTCCACTTT. It translates to CASSQVPKHFRLGGSPLHF.

This clonotype was observed at least ten times. CDR3 DNA sequence: TGTGCCAGCAGCTTTCCAGGGAATGAGCAGTTCTTC. Its protein product is CASSFPGNEQFF. The chain recombines TRBV5-5 with TRBJ2-1, with D perhaps matching TRBD1 (5 bases). V was clipped by 2 bases and J by 7 bases, with 7 bases between them. The germline CDR1 and CDR2 sequences are SGHKS and YYEKEE (reference sequence). The CDR3 spans 12 residues.

This clonotype has more than one count but fewer than ten. V is TRBV6-1 and J is TRBJ2-1; D not resolved. The CDR3 is 11 residues long. V was clipped by 6 bases and J by 5 bases, with 5 bases between them. CDR1 MNHNS and CDR2 SASEGT come from the germline V gene. The CDR3 sequence is CASRVNNEQFF. The CDR3 region has the DNA TGTGCCAGCAGGGTTAACAATGAGCAGTTCTTC.

The chain has TRBV20-1 and TRBJ2-1; 10 nucleotides agree with TRBD2. V was clipped by 6 bases and J by 4 bases; unmatched bases: 9. The germline V gene encodes CDR1 DFQATT and CDR2 SNEGSKA (reference sequence). CDR3 length: 15 amino acids. CDR3 coding DNA: TGCAGTGCGTACCGGACTAGCGGAACATACAATGAGCAGTTCTTC. Protein sequence: CSAYRTSGTYNEQFF.

This chain joins TRBV28 and TRBJ2-7; unclear D gene. This CDR3 has 12 amino acids. Germline assignment: CDR1 MDHEN and CDR2 SYDVKM. V shed 5 bases and J shed 3 bases, with 8 bases lying between them. The CDR3 coding sequence is TGTGCCAGCAGTCAAAGCTACTACGAGCAGTACTTC. This gives the protein CASSQSYYEQYF.

This clonotype has a handful of counts. The chain carries TRBV20-1 and TRBJ2-1; 11 bases align to TRBD2. Germline lookup yields CDR1 DFQATT and CDR2 SNEGSKA (reference sequence). Trimming removed 5 bases from V and 4 bases from J; junction bases left unmatched: 7. The CDR3 runs to 15 residues. CDR3 in DNA: TGCAGTGCTGAGGGACTAGCGGCCCTTTACAATGAGCAGTTCTTC. It encodes CSAEGLAALYNEQFF.

J is TRBJ2-7 and V is TRBV28; D is possibly TRBD2 (6 bases). The CDR3 loop spans 15 amino acids. Trimming took off 6 bases at V and 3 bases at J, with 18 bases between the two ends. The germline gives CDR1 MDHEN, CDR2 SYDVKM. The CDR3 is CASSSAGLPYYEQYF. The CDR3 nucleotides read TGTGCCAGCAGCTCAGCGGGCCTGCCTTACTACGAGCAGTACTTC.

This rearrangement joins TRBV5-1 to TRBJ2-5, with 11 bases aligning to TRBD1. This CDR3 region has 19 residues. Germline loops: CDR1 SGHRS, CDR2 YFSETQ. J was trimmed by 2 bases and V by 2 bases; bases with no gene match: 14. The CDR3 DNA is TGCGCCAGCAGCTTTGGGTCGTGGGGGACAGGGGGACCTCAAGAGACCCAGTACTTC. Its translation: CASSFGSWGTGGPQETQYF. Full variable domain (rest looked up from reference TRBV5-1 and TRBJ2-5): KAGVTQTPRYLIKTRGQQVTLSCSPISGHRSVSWYQQTPGQGLQFLFEYFSETQRNKGNFPGRFSGRQFSNSRSEMNVSTLELGDSALYLCASSFGSWGTGGPQETQYFGPGTRLLVL.

The sample holds a few counts of this clonotype. The V call is TRBV25-1, the J call TRBJ2-5; D call uncertain. This CDR3 spans 14 amino acids. Deletions cut 3 bases from V and 0 bases from J, with 8 bases between. Germline V gene lookup returns CDR1 MGHDK and CDR2 SYGVNS. The CDR3: CASSDKVYQETQYF. The CDR3, as DNA: TGTGCCAGCAGTGATAAAGTTTACCAAGAGACCCAGTACTTC.

This clonotype was counted once. The chain carries TRBV6-5 and TRBJ2-5; weak D call: TRBD1 (6 bases). Trimming stripped 2 bases from V and 0 bases from J, with 7 bases between. The germline gives CDR1 MNHEY, CDR2 SVGAGI. The CDR3 spans 14 residues. CDR3 region: CASSYTGNQETQYF. The DNA for the CDR3 is TGTGCCAGCAGTTACACAGGGAACCAAGAGACCCAGTACTTC.

Only a few counts were recorded for this clonotype. This chain joins TRBV7-9 and TRBJ2-1, with unresolved D. This CDR3 has 14 residues. CDR1 is SEHNR, CDR2 FQNEAQ, per germline (reference sequence). V was cut by 1 base and J by 7 bases, with 11 bases left in between. The CDR3 DNA reads as TGTGCCAGCAGCTTAGAGTTGGTAGGGAATGAGCAGTTCTTC. The encoded protein is CASSLELVGNEQFF.

There are a few counts of this clonotype. This chain uses TRBV24-1 with TRBJ2-4; D remains ambiguous. CDR3 length equals 12 residues. V was pared by 9 bases and J by 4 bases, with 9 bases between. Germline values: CDR1 KGHDR, CDR2 SFDVKD. The chain's CDR3 is CATADGKNIQYF. CDR3 in DNA: TGTGCCACCGCTGACGGGAAAAACATTCAGTACTTC.

This chain links TRBV15 with TRBJ2-5; 11 positions match TRBD2. Germline lookup yields CDR1 LNHNV and CDR2 YYDKDF (reference sequence). V lost 1 base and J lost 4; bases outside the gene matches: 5. The CDR3 consists of 16 residues. This chain's CDR3 is CATSRVGTSGGETQYF. CDR3 nucleotide sequence: TGTGCCACCAGCAGAGTCGGGACTAGCGGTGGAGAGACCCAGTACTTC.

This clonotype was detected ten times or more. The genes are TRBV25-1 and TRBJ1-1; possible D gene TRBD1, 5 bases. CDR3 length equals 16 residues. From germline, CDR1 is MGHDK and CDR2 SYGVNS. V gave up 3 bases and J gave up 1 base, with 15 bases separating them. CDR3 region: CASSDPVGGPNTEAFF. DNA for the CDR3: TGTGCCAGCAGTGACCCGGTTGGGGGTCCGAACACTGAAGCTTTCTTT.

This chain connects TRBV10-3 to TRBJ1-1; no definite D call. This CDR3 is 14 amino acids long. CDR1 is ENHRY and CDR2 is SYGVKD in the germline V gene. V gave up 2 bases and J gave up 1 base, with 8 bases separating them. Here the CDR3 DNA reads TGTGCCATCAGTGAGGTCAGGAGGAACACTGAAGCTTTCTTT. This codes for CAISEVRRNTEAFF.

This clonotype was observed a few times. The chain carries TRBV6-1 and TRBJ2-2; 11 bases match TRBD1. CDR1 and CDR2 from the germline V gene are MNHNS and SASEGT. The V gene end was trimmed by 6 bases and the J gene end by 4 bases; junction bases not matched to a gene: 10. This CDR3 is built from 17 residues. The CDR3 DNA is TGTGCCAGCAGCCAACCTCGGACAGGGGGCTTCACCGGGGAGCTGTTTTTT. Translated: CASSQPRTGGFTGELFF.

In its sample, this clonotype was seen many times. The genes are TRBV29-1 and TRBJ1-2, with TRBD1 matching 7 bases. Trimming at V came to 7 bases and at J to 5 bases, leaving 7 bases not matched to a gene. This CDR3 region has 12 residues. Germline V CDR1 and CDR2: SQVTM, ANQGSEA. The CDR3 nucleotides are TGCAGCGCTGAGGAGGGGGCGTATGGCTACACCTTC. This sequence encodes CSAEEGAYGYTF.

This clonotype was seen more than once but under ten times. The chain couples TRBV9 to TRBJ2-1; weak D call: TRBD1 (6 bases). The CDR3 length is 16 residues. Germline V lookup: CDR1 SGDLS, CDR2 YYNGEE. V lost 0 bases and J lost 3, with 13 bases in between. For the CDR3, the DNA is TGTGCCAGCAGCGTAGCAGGGGTAAGGGACTACAATGAGCAGTTCTTC. Protein: CASSVAGVRDYNEQFF.

This clonotype was seen repeatedly, ten times or more. V is TRBV10-3 and J is TRBJ2-2; D may be TRBD1 (5 bases). V lost 1 base to trimming and J lost 3 bases, with 6 bases between them. The CDR3 contains 14 residues. Germline assignment: CDR1 ENHRY and CDR2 SYGVKD. The CDR3 region has the DNA TGTGCCATCAGTGAGTTCAGGGACACCGGGGAGCTGTTTTTT. It codes for CAISEFRDTGELFF.

This clonotype was observed a handful of times. The V gene is TRBV15, the J gene TRBJ2-1, with D possibly TRBD2 on 6 matching bases. V was trimmed by 0 bases and J by 8 bases, leaving 11 bases between them. The CDR3 has 14 residues. Germline V lookup: CDR1 LNHNV, CDR2 YYDKDF (reference sequence). CDR3 loop: CATSRDGAGHEQFF. DNA for the CDR3: TGTGCCACCAGCAGAGATGGAGCGGGCCATGAGCAGTTCTTC. Looking up the rest from reference TRBV15 and TRBJ2-1 gives the full variable domain: DAMVIQNPRYQVTQFGKPVTLSCSQTLNHNVMYWYQQKSSQAPKLLFHYYDKDFNNEADTPDNFQSRRPNTSFCFLDIRSPGLGDTAMYLCATSRDGAGHEQFFGPGTRLTVL.

This clonotype was counted between two and nine times. The CDR3 region is CASSLEGLAGEETQYF. In DNA, the CDR3 is TGTGCCAGCAGCTTGGAGGGACTAGCGGGAGAAGAGACCCAGTACTTC. J is TRBJ2-5 and V is TRBV5-4; TRBD2 aligns across 14 bases. The CDR3 has 16 residues. With V trimmed by 0 bases and J by 3 bases, 1 base remained unmatched. Germline CDR1 reads SGHNT; CDR2 reads YYREEE (reference sequence).

V usage is TRBV20-1 and J usage is TRBJ2-1; 12 nucleotides align to TRBD2. Per the germline V gene, CDR1 is DFQATT and CDR2 is SNEGSKA (reference sequence). After removal of 5 bases from V and 4 bases from J, the junction contained 9 bases not matched to a gene. The CDR3 covers 16 residues. CDR3 coding DNA: TGCAGTGCTGGAGGACTAGCGGGAAGTGGGTACAATGAGCAGTTCTTC. Translation gives CSAGGLAGSGYNEQFF.

The chain joins TRBV6-1 to TRBJ2-7; D is perhaps TRBD1 (5 bases). The CDR3 is 17 residues long. V was pared by 0 bases and J by 2 bases, with 17 bases between. Germline V gene data show CDR1 as MNHNS and CDR2 as SASEGT. The CDR3 DNA reads TGTGCCAGCAGTGAAGCGTGGGGCCCGATCATCACCTACGAGCAGTACGTC. The encoded protein is CASSEAWGPIITYEQYV.

This clonotype appeared a few times. The chain employs TRBV12-3 or TRBV12-4 and TRBJ2-5; D remains unclear. The CDR3 totals 14 residues. V shed 6 bases and J shed 5 bases, with 16 bases lying between them. CDR3 coding DNA: TGTGCCAGCAGCCCCGAGCACCCGCACGAGACCCAGTACTTC. Protein: CASSPEHPHETQYF.

There are many counts of this clonotype. The V call is TRBV10-3, the J call TRBJ2-3; 9 positions agree with TRBD1. Germline loops: CDR1 ENHRY, CDR2 SYGVKD. V shed 8 bases, J shed 3 bases, and the junction held 9 bases outside the gene matches. The CDR3 is 15 amino acids. CDR3 region: CAIGTRDRVTDTQYF. The DNA of the CDR3 is TGTGCCATCGGCACCCGGGACAGGGTGACAGATACGCAGTATTTT.

The V call is TRBV7-2, the J call TRBJ2-7; no clear D. The CDR3 runs 13 residues. CDR1 SGHTA and CDR2 FQGNSA come from the germline V gene. Deletions cut 1 base from V and 7 bases from J, with 11 bases between. CDR3 sequence: CASSLVRLGEQYV. The CDR3 nucleotides are TGTGCCAGCAGCTTAGTCCGGTTAGGAGAGCAGTACGTC.

The chain carries TRBV27 and TRBJ2-1, with 8 bases lining up with TRBD2. The germline V gene encodes CDR1 MNHEY and CDR2 SMNVEV (reference sequence). The CDR3 sequence is 20 residues long. V gave up 0 bases and J gave up 6 bases; unmatched junction bases: 19. The CDR3 nucleotides are TGTGCCAGCAGTTTATCGCGCCCGGGCTTAGCGGGAAGGCGAACCAATGAGCAGTTCTTC. Protein product: CASSLSRPGLAGRRTNEQFF.

This clonotype appeared a few times. The CDR3 reads CASSLLAAAYNEQFF. The DNA for the CDR3 is TGCGCCAGCAGCCTTCTAGCGGCAGCCTACAATGAGCAGTTCTTC. The V gene is TRBV5-1, the J gene TRBJ2-1, with 7 bases that match TRBD2. The CDR3 runs 15 residues. The V gene's germline CDR1 is SGHRS and CDR2 YFSETQ. V lost 4 bases to trimming and J lost 2 bases; unmatched junction nucleotides: 6.

This clonotype was detected ten times or more. V usage is TRBV12-3 or TRBV12-4 and J usage is TRBJ2-4, with D perhaps matching TRBD2 (6 bases). CDR3 size: 15 residues. V lost 7 bases and J 3 bases, leaving 16 bases between the germline ends. CDR3 sequence: CASILGGVGKNIQYF. As DNA, the CDR3 is TGTGCCAGCATCCTGGGCGGGGTAGGCAAAAACATTCAGTACTTC.

V is TRBV5-1 and J is TRBJ2-2, with 10 bases aligning to TRBD2. Germline trimming cut 4 bases from V and 5 bases from J; bases unmatched to any gene: 5. Germline CDR1 is SGHRS and CDR2 is YFSETQ. This CDR3 contains 15 residues. The CDR3: CASSSVAGGTGELFF. The CDR3 DNA is TGCGCCAGCAGCAGCGTAGCGGGAGGAACCGGGGAGCTGTTTTTT.

Details on this clonotype: A read error may explain this, as a much larger clone is one base away. The genes are TRBV9 and TRBJ1-2; D may be TRBD1 (5 bases). The CDR3 is 13 residues long. Germline V gives CDR1 SGDLS, CDR2 YYNGEE. In DNA, the CDR3 is TGTTCCAGCAGCCCCGAGGGGACCTATGGCTACACCTTC. Translation: CSSSPEGTYGYTF.

This clonotype was seen more than once but under ten times. The chain couples TRBV5-1 to TRBJ2-3; D not certain. The CDR3 has 15 residues. V shed 0 bases and J shed 0 bases, with 8 bases lying between them. Germline CDR1 is SGHRS and CDR2 is YFSETQ. Written as DNA, the CDR3 is TGCGCCAGCAGCTTGGTACCAGAAAGCACAGATACGCAGTATTTT. This sequence encodes CASSLVPESTDTQYF.